The 8 T cell receptor beta chains below come from one sample, sequenced in a study of OX40 agonist ivuxolimab in advanced cancers. Measured with immunoSEQ multiplex PCR; TCRdb has only the in-frame clones, and not every one. The sample lists 99,000 or so clones, around 94% occurring once. The material was CD4+ or CD8+ T cells sorted from blood, obtained in a trial of the OX40 agonist ivuxolimab. These receptors originate from an adult with an advanced solid tumor such as melanoma, head and neck, liver or kidney cancer.

V gene TRBV28 combines with J gene TRBJ1-4; D not resolved. Germline V gene data show CDR1 as MDHEN and CDR2 as SYDVKM. This CDR3 is 15 amino acids long. V gave up 6 bases and J gave up 6 bases, with 17 bases separating them. The chain's CDR3 is CASSLFGLSDEKLFF. CDR3 nucleotides: TGTGCCAGCAGCTTGTTTGGATTGAGTGATGAAAAACTGTTTTTT.

The chain carries TRBV18 and TRBJ2-2; tentatively, D is TRBD1 (5 bases). This CDR3 has 16 residues. Germline values: CDR1 KGHSH, CDR2 LQKENI. Trimming shortened V by 3 bases and J by 0 bases, and 11 bases separated the two germline ends. CDR3: CASSPRDSANTGELFF. DNA for the CDR3: TGTGCCAGCTCACCGAGAGACAGCGCGAACACCGGGGAGCTGTTTTTT.

The chain joins TRBV18 to TRBJ2-3; D tentatively reads TRBD1 or TRBD2 (5 bases each). Trimming took 0 bases from V and 12 from J, leaving 16 bases between them. Germline CDR1 KGHSH, CDR2 LQKENI. CDR3 size: 14 residues. The CDR3 DNA follows: TGTGCCAGCTCACCACCTTCCGGGGCTTGGGGCCAGTATTTT. Translated: CASSPPSGAWGQYF.

The CDR3 reads CASSPMGSGANVLTF. The CDR3 coding sequence is TGTGCCAGCAGCCCGATGGGCTCTGGGGCCAACGTCCTGACTTTC. This chain links TRBV5-5 with TRBJ2-6; D call uncertain. Germline CDR1 and CDR2: SGHKS and YYEKEE (reference sequence). The V gene lost 4 bases and the J gene lost 0 bases, with 8 bases spanning the gap. The CDR3 spans 15 residues.

The chain recombines TRBV7-9 with TRBJ1-1; D may be TRBD1 (5 bases). The V and J ends lost 2 bases and 5 bases respectively, with 18 bases between them. The germline V gene has CDR1 SEHNR and CDR2 FQNEAQ (reference sequence). The CDR3 has 16 residues. CDR3 sequence (DNA): TGTGCCAGCAGCTTAAAAAAGGAGGGTCCAGGGACTGAAGCTTTCTTT. It yields the protein CASSLKKEGPGTEAFF.

The chain joins TRBV28 to TRBJ2-7, with a possible D match to TRBD2 (6 bases). V was shortened by 5 bases and J by 0 bases, with 14 bases between the two germline ends. In germline, CDR1 is MDHEN, CDR2 SYDVKM. CDR3 size: 15 residues. Written as DNA, the CDR3 is TGTGCCAGCAGTACGGTGGGGGGATTCTCCTACGAGCAGTACTTC. Translating it yields CASSTVGGFSYEQYF.

The genes are TRBV6-1 and TRBJ1-2; TRBD1 matches 9 bases. This CDR3 is 12 amino acids long. Per the germline V gene, CDR1 is MNHNS and CDR2 is SASEGT. V lost 10 bases and J lost 3; bases outside the gene matches: 3. CDR3 residues: CATDRGDYGYTF. DNA for the CDR3: TGTGCCACCGACAGGGGGGACTATGGCTACACCTTC.

This chain links TRBV2 with TRBJ1-4; 10 nucleotides match TRBD1. Germline V CDR1 and CDR2: SNHLY, FYNNEI. Trimming removed 6 bases from V and 8 bases from J; junction bases left unmatched: 9. The CDR3 is made up of 15 amino acids. CDR3 sequence (DNA): TGTGCCAGCAGACCCGACAGGGGGCGCTGGGAAAAACTGTTTTTT. It codes for CASRPDRGRWEKLFF.